This TCR beta chain originates from a study of T cells in Graves' hyperthyroidism and ophthalmopathy. The CDR3 consists of 20 residues. The germline V gene has CDR1 SGHVS and CDR2 FNYEAQ. J gave up 3 bases and V 0 bases, and 19 bases lay outside the gene matches. Researchers took RNA transcripts and amplified the TCR beta CDR3 regions from them. Carried out on the TCR CDR3, a first-round RT-PCR used the HTBI primer set. MiXCR, applied by TCRdb to the multiplex PCR reads, yields one record per CDR3 protein. Altogether 650,000 to 700,000 distinct CDR3 sequences are present, roughly 17% being singletons, with the ten largest covering about 16%. Calling Graves' hyperthyroidism stable meant ophthalmopathy did not progress within 18 months. The study enrolled patients aged 18 to 65 with newly diagnosed hyperthyroidism of under 2 months' duration. Criteria for exclusion of patients were uncontrolled infection, other autoimmune disease, pregnancy or lactation. It was approximately 9.4 ml of fresh peripheral blood that supplied the PBMCs.

The J gene is TRBJ1-1, the V gene TRBV7-6; 7 bases line up with TRBD1. The sequenced sample consisted of blood. This receptor was identified in a man aged 45-65 years with Graves' hyperthyroidism. The CDR3 DNA reads TGTGCCAGCAGCTTAGCCCCCCCAGGGGGGCCAGCCCTAGAGGACACTGAAGCTTTCTTT. Protein sequence: CASSLAPPGGPALEDTEAFF.